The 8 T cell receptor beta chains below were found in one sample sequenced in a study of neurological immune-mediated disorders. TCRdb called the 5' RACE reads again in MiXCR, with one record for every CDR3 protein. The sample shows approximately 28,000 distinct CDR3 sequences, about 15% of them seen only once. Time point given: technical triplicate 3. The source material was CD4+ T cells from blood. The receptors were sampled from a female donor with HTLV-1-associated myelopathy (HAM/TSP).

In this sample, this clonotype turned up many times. DNA for the CDR3: TGCAGCGTCGCCACCCGGACAGGGGGCGAACGTGGCTACACCTTC. This codes for CSVATRTGGERGYTF. This chain joins TRBV29-1 and TRBJ1-2; TRBD1 aligns across 11 bases. Germline trimming cut 6 bases from V and 7 bases from J; bases unmatched to any gene: 13. This CDR3 comprises 15 residues. CDR1 and CDR2 from the germline V gene are SQVTM and ANQGSEA.

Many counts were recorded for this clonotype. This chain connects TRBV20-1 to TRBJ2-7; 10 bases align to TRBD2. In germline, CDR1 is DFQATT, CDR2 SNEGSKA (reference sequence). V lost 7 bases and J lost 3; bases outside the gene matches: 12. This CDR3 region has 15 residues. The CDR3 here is CSGTGGTSGVYEQYF. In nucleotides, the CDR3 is TGCAGTGGGACGGGGGGAACTAGCGGGGTCTACGAGCAGTACTTC.

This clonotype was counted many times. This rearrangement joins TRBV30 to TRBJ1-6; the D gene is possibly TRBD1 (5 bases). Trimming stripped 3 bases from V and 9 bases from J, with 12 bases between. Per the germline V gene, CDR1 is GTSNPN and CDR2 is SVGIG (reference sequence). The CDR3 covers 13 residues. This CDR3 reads CAWRAGISSPLHF. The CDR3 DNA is TGTGCCTGGAGGGCAGGGATTAGTTCACCCCTCCACTTT.

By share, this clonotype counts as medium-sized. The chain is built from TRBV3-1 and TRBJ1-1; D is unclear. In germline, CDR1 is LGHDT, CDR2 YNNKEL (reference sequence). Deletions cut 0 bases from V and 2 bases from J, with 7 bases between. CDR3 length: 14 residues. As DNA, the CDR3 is TGTGCCAGCAGCCAAGATCCGGAAAACACTGAAGCTTTCTTT. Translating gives CASSQDPENTEAFF.

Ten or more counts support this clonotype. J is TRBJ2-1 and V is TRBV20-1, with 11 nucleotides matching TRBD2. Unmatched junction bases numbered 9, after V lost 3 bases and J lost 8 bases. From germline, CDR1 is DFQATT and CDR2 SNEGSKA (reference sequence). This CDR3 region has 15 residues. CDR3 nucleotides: TGCAGTGCTAGGAGGACTTTAGCGGGGGGGCATGAGCAGTTCTTC. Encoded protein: CSARRTLAGGHEQFF.

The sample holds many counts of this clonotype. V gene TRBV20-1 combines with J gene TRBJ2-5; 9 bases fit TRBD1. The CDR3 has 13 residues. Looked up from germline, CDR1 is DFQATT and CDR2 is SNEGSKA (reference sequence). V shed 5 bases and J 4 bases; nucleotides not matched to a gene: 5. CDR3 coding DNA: TGCAGTGCTCCTCTGACAGGGGGAGAGACCCAGTACTTC. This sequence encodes CSAPLTGGETQYF.

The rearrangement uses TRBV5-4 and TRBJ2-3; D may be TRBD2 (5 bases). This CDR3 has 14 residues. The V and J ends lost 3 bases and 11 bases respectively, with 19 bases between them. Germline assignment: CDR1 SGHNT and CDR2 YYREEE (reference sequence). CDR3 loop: CASSSNLGYGEQYF. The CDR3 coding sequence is TGTGCCAGCAGCTCCAACCTAGGGTACGGGGAGCAGTATTTT.

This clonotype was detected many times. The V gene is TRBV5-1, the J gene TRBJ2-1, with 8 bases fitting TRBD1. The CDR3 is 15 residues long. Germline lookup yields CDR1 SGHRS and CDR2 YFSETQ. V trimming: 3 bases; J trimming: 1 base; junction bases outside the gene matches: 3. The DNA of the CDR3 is TGCGCCAGCAGCTGGGGACAGGCGTCCTACAATGAGCAGTTCTTC. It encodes CASSWGQASYNEQFF.